This TCR beta chain was sequenced in a study of blood T cell repertoires in COVID-19. The study recruited people aged about 18 to 95 years across approximately 25 US areas. The CDR3 is 17 residues long. From germline, CDR1 is KGHSH and CDR2 LQKENI. Losses at the gene ends were 2 bases for V and 3 bases for J; bases not matched to a gene: 12. Per the study methods: How many nucleated cells were present was estimated from reference gene primer amplification. Profiled with immunoSEQ multiplex PCR; TCRdb holds only in-frame clones, not every one. V, J and clone size reflect that table, while D and trimming were determined from the DNA. The sample yields 220,000 or so clones, roughly 88% seen once.

V usage is TRBV18 and J usage is TRBJ1-2; 7 positions agree with TRBD1. This TCR was sampled from a woman between 50 and 59 years old who had recovered from COVID-19. The specimen sequenced was PBMCs or T cells enriched from blood (not recorded which). CDR3 coding DNA: TGTGCCAGCTCACCAAGTCAGGGGGGTCGGTCAGACTATGGCTACACCTTC. Protein sequence: CASSPSQGGRSDYGYTF.